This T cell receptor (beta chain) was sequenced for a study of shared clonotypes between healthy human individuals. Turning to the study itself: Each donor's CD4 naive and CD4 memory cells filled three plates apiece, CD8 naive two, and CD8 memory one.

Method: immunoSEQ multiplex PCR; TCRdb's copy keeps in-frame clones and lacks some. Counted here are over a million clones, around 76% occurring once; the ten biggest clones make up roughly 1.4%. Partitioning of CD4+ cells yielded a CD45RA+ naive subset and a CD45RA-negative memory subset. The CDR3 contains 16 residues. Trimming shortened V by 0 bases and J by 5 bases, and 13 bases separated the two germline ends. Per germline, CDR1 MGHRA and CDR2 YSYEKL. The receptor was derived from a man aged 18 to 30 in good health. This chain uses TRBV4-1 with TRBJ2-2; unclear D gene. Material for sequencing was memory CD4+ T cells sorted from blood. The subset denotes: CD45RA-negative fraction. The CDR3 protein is CASSQDRAFRTGELFF. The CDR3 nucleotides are TGCGCCAGCAGCCAAGATCGGGCTTTCCGAACCGGGGAGCTGTTTTTT.